What follows describes a single T cell receptor (beta chain). Trimming took 1 base from V and 3 from J, leaving 6 bases between them. This CDR3 contains 13 residues. This record belongs to a study of T cell responses to AZD1222 COVID-19 vaccine. The assay was immunoSEQ multiplex PCR, and TCRdb's table has in-frame clones only and misses some. The table has about 93,000 clones, around 91% seen once. Recipients boosted at about 4 weeks or about 12 weeks are pooled. This TCR was recovered from an adult who received the AZD1222 COVID-19 vaccine. This chain connects TRBV12-3 or TRBV12-4 to TRBJ2-5; the D is unclear. Specimen: peripheral blood, collected 28 days after the second AZD1222 dose. CDR3 in DNA: TGTGCCAGCAGTTTAGGCGGTAAAGAGACCCAGTACTTC. Its translation is CASSLGGKETQYF.